These 10 T cell receptor beta chains share one sample of origin, sequenced in a study of blood T cell repertoires in COVID-19. TCRdb's table, derived via immunoSEQ multiplex PCR, lists solely in-frame clones and lacks some. The table records 450,000 or so clones, around 90% of them present only once. The specimen sequenced was peripheral blood. The source is a man younger than 35 with COVID-19, enrolled during active disease.

The chain carries TRBV6-5 and TRBJ2-2, with 8 bases fitting TRBD1. The CDR3 extends over 15 amino acids. Trimming took 2 bases from V and 6 from J; bases not matched to a gene: 5. Germline V lookup: CDR1 MNHEY, CDR2 SVGAGI. CDR3 protein: CASSYDRGWSGELFF. The DNA of the CDR3 is TGTGCCAGCAGTTACGACAGGGGATGGTCCGGGGAGCTGTTTTTT.

The chain recombines TRBV6-6 with TRBJ1-5; weak D call: TRBD1 (6 bases). From germline, CDR1 is MNHNY and CDR2 SVGAGI (reference sequence). The CDR3 totals 15 residues. The ends were cut back, 6 bases at V and 12 bases at J, with 24 bases in the middle. CDR3 region: CASRARGAMIGGQHF. In DNA form, the CDR3 reads TGTGCCAGCAGGGCCCGTGGCGCCATGATAGGGGGCCAGCATTTT.

The chain links TRBV13 to TRBJ2-3, with a tentative D call TRBD1 (5 bases). CDR3 size: 16 residues. In germline, CDR1 is PRHDT, CDR2 FYEKMQ (reference sequence). Trimming removed 2 bases from V and 2 bases from J, with 14 bases in between. The CDR3 nucleotides are TGTGCCAGCAGCTTACGCGTGACAGTAATCACAGATACGCAGTATTTT. Translated, it gives CASSLRVTVITDTQYF.

The chain uses TRBV12-5 and TRBJ2-3, with 8 bases aligning to TRBD1. V was pared by 0 bases and J by 6 bases, with 5 bases of the junction left unmatched. Germline CDR1 reads LGHNT; CDR2 reads FRNRAP. The CDR3 is 15 residues long. CDR3: CASGLVHNRGDTQYF. Written as DNA, the CDR3 is TGTGCTAGTGGTTTGGTACACAACAGGGGGGATACGCAGTATTTT.

V usage is TRBV27 and J usage is TRBJ2-7; no reliable D call. This CDR3 spans 12 amino acids. The germline V and J ends were trimmed by 2 bases and 6 bases, with 8 bases remaining between them. Germline V gene data show CDR1 as MNHEY and CDR2 as SMNVEV (reference sequence). As DNA, the CDR3 is TGTGCCAGCAGTTTAAGGTCGGGCGAGCAGTACTTC. Residues: CASSLRSGEQYF.

The chain recombines TRBV2 with TRBJ1-2; 7 bases are a match to TRBD1. V shed 0 bases and J 4 bases; nucleotides not matched to a gene: 8. Germline V CDR1 and CDR2: SNHLY, FYNNEI. This CDR3 has 16 amino acids. CDR3 sequence: CASSEALQDRIYGYTF. For the CDR3, the DNA is TGTGCCAGCAGTGAAGCGCTTCAGGACAGGATCTATGGCTACACCTTC.

The V and J genes are TRBV11-3 and TRBJ2-2, with 8 bases identical to TRBD1. J was trimmed by 3 bases and V by 6 bases; bases with no gene match: 6. The CDR3 is 15 amino acids. Germline V CDR1 and CDR2: SGHNT, YENEEA. CDR3 sequence (DNA): TGTGCCAGCAGGCCCGGGACAGGAGACACCGGGGAGCTGTTTTTT. It translates to CASRPGTGDTGELFF.

The gene calls are TRBV3-1 (or the pseudogene TRBV3-2) and TRBJ1-5; tentative D call: TRBD1 (5 bases). The CDR3 is 15 amino acids. The germline V gene has CDR1 LGHDT and CDR2 YNNKEL (reference sequence). Between the trimmed V and J ends, which lost 3 bases and 1 base, there was a span of 10 bases. CDR3 amino acids: CASSQGRVSNQPQHF. DNA for the CDR3: TGTGCCAGCAGCCAGGGCAGGGTAAGCAATCAGCCCCAGCATTTT.

CDR3 bases: TGTGCCAGCAGCTCTAATCGGGACAGAAACACTGAAGCTTTCTTT. This sequence encodes CASSSNRDRNTEAFF. This chain connects TRBV7-9 to TRBJ1-1; 7 nucleotides agree with TRBD1. The germline V gene has CDR1 SEHNR and CDR2 FQNEAQ (reference sequence). This CDR3 contains 15 residues. The V segment lost 4 bases and the J segment 2 bases; nucleotides outside the gene matches: 7.

V and J are TRBV6-5 and TRBJ1-2, with a tentative D call TRBD1 (5 bases). This CDR3 spans 12 amino acids. V lost 6 bases and J lost 4, with 9 bases in between. CDR1 is MNHEY and CDR2 is SVGAGI in the germline V gene. The CDR3 sequence is CASRYDSYGYTF. Written as DNA, the CDR3 is TGTGCCAGCAGATACGACAGCTATGGCTACACCTTC.